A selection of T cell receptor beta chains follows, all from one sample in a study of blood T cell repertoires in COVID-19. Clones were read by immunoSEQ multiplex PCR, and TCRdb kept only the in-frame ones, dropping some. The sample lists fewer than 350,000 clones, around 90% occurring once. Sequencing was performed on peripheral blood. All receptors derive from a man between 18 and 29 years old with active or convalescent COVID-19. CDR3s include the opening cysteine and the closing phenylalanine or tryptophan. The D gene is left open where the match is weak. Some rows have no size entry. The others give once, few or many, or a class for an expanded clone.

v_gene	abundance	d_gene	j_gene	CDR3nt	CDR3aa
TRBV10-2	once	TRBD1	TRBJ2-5	TGCGCCAGCAGAAGACAGGGGGCAGTCGAGACCCAGTACTTC	CASRRQGAVETQYF
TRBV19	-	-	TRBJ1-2	TGTGCCAGTAGTATAGCCCTCCGTACTAACTATGGCTACACCTTC	CASSIALRTNYGYTF
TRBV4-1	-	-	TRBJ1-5	TGCGCCAGCAGCCAAGATCAACAGGGTTTCCATCAGCCCCAGCATTTT	CASSQDQQGFHQPQHF
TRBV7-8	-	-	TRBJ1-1	TGTGCCAGCAGCCAACTGATCAGGGCGGGAAGCACTGAAGCTTTCTTT	CASSQLIRAGSTEAFF
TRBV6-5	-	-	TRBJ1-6	TGTGCCAGCAGATTGGACACCGTCAATTCACCCCTCCACTTT	CASRLDTVNSPLHF
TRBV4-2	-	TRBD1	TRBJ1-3	TGTGCCAGCAGCCAGGACAGGGGGTCTGGAAACACCATATATTTT	CASSQDRGSGNTIYF
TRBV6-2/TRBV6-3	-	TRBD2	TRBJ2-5	TGTGCCAGCAGTCCAGGGACTAGCGGACAAGAGACCCAGTACTTC	CASSPGTSGQETQYF
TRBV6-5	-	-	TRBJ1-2	TGTGCCAGCAGCCGGTACAGGGCCAGCTACACCTTC	CASSRYRASYTF
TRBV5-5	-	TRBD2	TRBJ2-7	TGTGCCAGCAGCTCCCAGGCGGGGGGGCAGGTCGTGCAGTACTTC	CASSSQAGGQVVQYF
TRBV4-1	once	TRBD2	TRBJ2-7	TGCGCCAGCAGCCAAGACGGGGGGTTCAGCTACGAGCAGTACTTC	CASSQDGGFSYEQYF
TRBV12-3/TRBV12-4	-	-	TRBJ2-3	TGTGCCAGCAGTTCTCCGTTAGCAGATACGCAGTATTTT	CASSSPLADTQYF
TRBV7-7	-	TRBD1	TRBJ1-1	TGTGCCAGCAGCTCAAGCTTGTCCCGGGACAGGGTTGAAGCTTTCTTT	CASSSSLSRDRVEAFF
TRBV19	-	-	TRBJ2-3	TGTGCCAGTACGAAGACCCAGGTCGGGGGATTCACAGATACGCAGTATTTT	CASTKTQVGGFTDTQYF
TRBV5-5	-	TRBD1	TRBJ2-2	TGTGCCAGCAGCGTAATACAGGGGGCGTACACCGGGGAGCTGTTTTTT	CASSVIQGAYTGELFF
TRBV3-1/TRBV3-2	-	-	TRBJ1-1	TGTGCCAGCAGCCAAATTGAGGGCACTGAAGCTTTCTTT	CASSQIEGTEAFF
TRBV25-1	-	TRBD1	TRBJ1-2	TGTGCCAGCAGTGCCTTGGGGGGACAGGGGTTGAATGGCTACACCTTC	CASSALGGQGLNGYTF
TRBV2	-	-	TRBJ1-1	TGTGCCAGCAGAGCGACCGGGAGAAGGAACACTGAAGCTTTCTTT	CASRATGRRNTEAFF
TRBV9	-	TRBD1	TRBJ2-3	TGTGCCAGCAGCGTGGGTAGGGGGCGGAGCACAGATACGCAGTATTTT	CASSVGRGRSTDTQYF
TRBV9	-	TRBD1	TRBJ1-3	TGTGCCAGCAGCGTAGGGGGACAGGTCTCTGGAAACACCATATATTTT	CASSVGGQVSGNTIYF
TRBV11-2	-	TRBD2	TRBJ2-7	TGTGCCAGCAGCTTAGGTTACAGCGGGGGAACCCACGAGCAGTACTTC	CASSLGYSGGTHEQYF
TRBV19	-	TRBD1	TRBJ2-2	TGTGCCAGTAGTATCCGACAGGGGATTGCCGGGGAGCTGTTTTTT	CASSIRQGIAGELFF
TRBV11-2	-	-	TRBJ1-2	TGTGCCAGCAGCCCCTCAGGGGTGATAAGTCATGGCTACACCTTC	CASSPSGVISHGYTF
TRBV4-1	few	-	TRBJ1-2	TGCGCCAGCAGCCCCTTGGGAGGGTTACATGGCTACACCTTC	CASSPLGGLHGYTF
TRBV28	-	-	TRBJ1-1	TGTGCCAGCAGTTTCATACAGGGAACTGAAGCTTTCTTT	CASSFIQGTEAFF
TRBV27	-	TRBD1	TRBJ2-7	TGTGCCAGCAGTCCGGACAGGGGGTCCGAGCAGTACTTC	CASSPDRGSEQYF
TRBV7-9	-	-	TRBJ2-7	TGTGCCAGCAGCTTAGATAACAGGGCCGAGCAGTACTTC	CASSLDNRAEQYF
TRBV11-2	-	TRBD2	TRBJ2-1	TGTGCCAGCAGCTTTGGGACTAGCGGTTACAATGAGCAGTTCTTC	CASSFGTSGYNEQFF
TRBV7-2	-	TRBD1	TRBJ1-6	TGTGCCAGCAGCTTAGGTACAGGGGGGAGAAATTCACCCCTCCACTTT	CASSLGTGGRNSPLHF
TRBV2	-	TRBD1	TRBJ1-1	TGTGCCAGCAGTCCCCGGACAGGGGTCAACGTCGCGGCTTTCTTT	CASSPRTGVNVAAFF
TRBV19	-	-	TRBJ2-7	TGTGCCAGTAGTATGGGACAAATCTACGAGCAGTACTTC	CASSMGQIYEQYF
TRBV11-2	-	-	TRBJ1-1	TGTGCCAGCAGCCAGGCCCCCGGCGTCGGGGGCACTGAAGCTTTCTTT	CASSQAPGVGGTEAFF
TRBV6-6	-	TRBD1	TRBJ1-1	TGTGCCAGCAGGCCCGACAGGGCTGAAGCTTTCTTT	CASRPDRAEAFF
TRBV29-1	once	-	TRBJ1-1	TGCAGCGGGGTGACAGGAGCTTCCCCGTTGGAAGCTTTCTTT	CSGVTGASPLEAFF
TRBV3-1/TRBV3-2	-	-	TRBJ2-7	TGTGCCAGCACCTCAGGGCCGGGCGAGCAGTACTTC	CASTSGPGEQYF
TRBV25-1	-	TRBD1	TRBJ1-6	TGTGCCAGCAGACAAACAGGGGGCGCCTATAATTCACCCCTCCACTTT	CASRQTGGAYNSPLHF
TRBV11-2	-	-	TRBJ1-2	TGTGCCAGCAGCTTAGATGGCAGGGAAGTCGATGGCTACACCTTC	CASSLDGREVDGYTF
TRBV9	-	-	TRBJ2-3	TGTGCCAGCAGCCTTCTGGTGGGAGAGGGCGAGGTTACGCAGTATTTT	CASSLLVGEGEVTQYF
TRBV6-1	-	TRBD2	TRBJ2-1	TGTGCCAGCAGTGGAGCGGGGGGGCAAAATGAGCAGTTCTTC	CASSGAGGQNEQFF
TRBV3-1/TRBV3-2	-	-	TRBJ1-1	TGTGCCAGCAGCGACAGGTCAACTGAAGCTTTCTTT	CASSDRSTEAFF
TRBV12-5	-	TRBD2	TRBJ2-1	TGTGCTAGTGGTTTTCTAGCGGGGGGCCCCCCTCCGGTTTACAATGAGCAGTTCTTC	CASGFLAGGPPPVYNEQFF
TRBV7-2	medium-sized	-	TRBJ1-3	TGTGCCAGCAGCGCTACAAGAGGGGGAAACACCATATATTTT	CASSATRGGNTIYF
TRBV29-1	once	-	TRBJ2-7	TGCAGCGTTACGGGAAGGTACACCTACGAGCAGTACTTC	CSVTGRYTYEQYF
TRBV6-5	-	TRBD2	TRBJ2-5	TGTGCCAGCAGTTACTCCGGTCTAGCGGGGAAAGAGACCCAGTACTTC	CASSYSGLAGKETQYF
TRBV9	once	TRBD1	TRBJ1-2	TGTGCCAGCAGCGCACCAGGGACAGGGCCCTATGGCTACACCTTC	CASSAPGTGPYGYTF
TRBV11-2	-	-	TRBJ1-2	TGTGCCAGCAGCCCAAAGGGGGGGGCGGGCGGCTATGGCTACACCTTC	CASSPKGGAGGYGYTF
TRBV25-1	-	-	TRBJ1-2	TGTGCCAGCAGTGAGGGAGGTAACTATGGCTACACCTTC	CASSEGGNYGYTF
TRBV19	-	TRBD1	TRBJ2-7	TGTGCCAGTAGTATCGGGACAGGGGTCCTGGGCTACGAGCAGTACTTC	CASSIGTGVLGYEQYF
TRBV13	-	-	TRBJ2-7	TGTGCCAGCAGCCCCTCCCAGCAGGGCTACGAGCAGTACTTC	CASSPSQQGYEQYF
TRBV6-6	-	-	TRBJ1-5	TGTGCCAGCAGTTACACGCAGGCGAGCAATCAGCCCCAGCATTTT	CASSYTQASNQPQHF
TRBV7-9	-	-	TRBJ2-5	TGTGCCAGCAGCTCGACGACAGGAAAAGAGACCCAGTACTTC	CASSSTTGKETQYF
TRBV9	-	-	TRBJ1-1	TGTGCCAGCAGCGTAGGGGCGACCGGGAACACTGAAGCTTTCTTT	CASSVGATGNTEAFF
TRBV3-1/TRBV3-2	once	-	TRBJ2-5	TGTGCCAGCAGCCATACAGGGTCAAAGGTGGTAGAGACCCAGTACTTC	CASSHTGSKVVETQYF
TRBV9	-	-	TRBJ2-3	TGTGCCAGCACCCGAGGGGGGGGAACAGATACGCAGTATTTT	CASTRGGGTDTQYF
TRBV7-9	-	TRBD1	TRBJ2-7	TGTGCCAGCAGCTTATCAAAGTTAGGGACAGGGAAGGACGAGCAGTACTTC	CASSLSKLGTGKDEQYF
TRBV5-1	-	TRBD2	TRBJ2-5	TGCGCCAGCGGCCCGGGGGGGCGGGAGACCCAGTACTTC	CASGPGGRETQYF
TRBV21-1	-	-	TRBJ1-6	TGTGCCAGCGTGGTTTTGGTGTGGACAGGGGCCCGTGGGTCACCCCTCCACTTT	CASVVLVWTGARGSPLHF